The 22 T cell receptor beta chains given below trace back to one sample, sequenced in a study of blood T cells in healthy people across ages. Next came a second PCR, run for roughly 6 to 11 cycles, which used a sample-barcoded 5' primer along with a J-beta primer mix. From the 5' RACE reads, TCRdb called clonotypes with MiXCR, one entry per CDR3 protein. This sample carries about 1.4 million distinct CDR3 sequences, approximately 63% of them seen once, and the ten largest clones take about 6.3%. The source material was blood. These receptor sequences come from a man in his late teens or twenties in good health.

This clonotype showed up just a few times. This sequence joins TRBV11-2 and TRBJ2-3; D gene unclear. Trimming took 1 base from V and 2 from J, leaving 7 bases between them. Germline loops: CDR1 SGHAT, CDR2 FQNNGV. The CDR3 length is 14 residues. CDR3 sequence: CASSLGRNTDTQYF. CDR3 sequence (DNA): TGTGCCAGCAGCTTAGGTCGCAACACAGATACGCAGTATTTT.

The chain links TRBV5-1 to TRBJ1-2, with 7 bases aligning to TRBD1. CDR1 SGHRS and CDR2 YFSETQ come from the germline V gene. V shed 4 bases and J 8 bases; nucleotides not matched to a gene: 11. The CDR3 is 14 residues long. DNA for the CDR3: TGCGCCAGCAGCGGATTACAGGGGATCAAGGGCTACACCTTC. It yields the protein CASSGLQGIKGYTF.

CDR3 amino acids: CSARERQGSKNIQYF. In DNA form, the CDR3 reads TGCAGTGCTAGAGAGAGACAGGGCTCCAAAAACATTCAGTACTTC. The chain employs TRBV20-1 and TRBJ2-4; TRBD1 matches at 7 bases. V was pared by 0 bases and J by 2 bases, with 4 bases of the junction left unmatched. The CDR3 covers 15 residues. Germline CDR1 DFQATT, CDR2 SNEGSKA (reference sequence).

This clonotype was counted ten times or more. The V gene is TRBV20-1, the J gene TRBJ2-2, with D unclear. CDR3 size: 16 residues. Per germline, CDR1 DFQATT and CDR2 SNEGSKA (reference sequence). V lost 4 bases and J 3 bases, leaving 18 bases between the germline ends. The CDR3 is CSAMPFGEMDTGELFF. CDR3 nucleotides: TGCAGTGCTATGCCGTTTGGGGAAATGGACACCGGGGAGCTGTTTTTT.

This clonotype showed up just a few times. The gene calls are TRBV29-1 and TRBJ2-7; 11 bases fit TRBD1. The CDR3 has 14 amino acids. The ends lost 4 bases at V and 2 bases at J; junction bases unmatched: 4. CDR1 is SQVTM, CDR2 ANQGSEA, per germline. In DNA, the CDR3 is TGCAGCGTTGTTTCGGACAGGGGGCCCTACGAGCAGTACTTC. It codes for CSVVSDRGPYEQYF.

The rearrangement joins TRBV2 to TRBJ2-7, with 10 bases fitting TRBD2. V shed 8 bases and J 3 bases; nucleotides not matched to a gene: 10. This CDR3 comprises 15 residues. The germline CDR1 and CDR2 sequences are SNHLY and FYNNEI. CDR3 loop: CASARGSSGSYEQYF. Written as DNA, the CDR3 is TGTGCCAGCGCCCGGGGATCTAGCGGGAGCTACGAGCAGTACTTC.

This chain uses TRBV20-1 with TRBJ2-3; possible D gene TRBD2, 6 bases. The V end was cut by 6 bases, the J end by 7 bases, with 17 bases between. The CDR3 contains 13 residues. Germline assignment: CDR1 DFQATT and CDR2 SNEGSKA (reference sequence). The CDR3 spells CSANLRDFNTQYF. CDR3 coding DNA: TGCAGTGCCAATCTCAGGGACTTCAATACGCAGTATTTT.

The chain has TRBV25-1 and TRBJ2-3; 10 bases are shared with TRBD1. V gave up 4 bases and J gave up 5 bases; unmatched junction bases: 3. Germline V gene lookup returns CDR1 MGHDK and CDR2 SYGVNS. CDR3 size: 14 residues. In DNA, the CDR3 is TGTGCCAGCAGTGGTTGGACAGGGGGAGATACGCAGTATTTT. Translation gives CASSGWTGGDTQYF. The full variable domain, completed using reference TRBV25-1 and TRBJ2-3, is EADIYQTPRYLVIGTGKKITLECSQTMGHDKMYWYQQDPGMELHLIHYSYGVNSTEKGDLSSESTVSRIRTEHFPLTLESARPSHTSQYLCASSGWTGGDTQYFGPGTRLTVL.

The chain uses TRBV12-5 and TRBJ1-4; the D is unclear. The CDR3 sequence is 11 residues long. V was shortened by 2 bases and J by 12 bases, with 7 bases between the two germline ends. Looked up from germline, CDR1 is LGHNT and CDR2 is FRNRAP. The CDR3 reads CASGLSLELFF. As DNA, the CDR3 is TGTGCTAGTGGTTTGTCGTTAGAACTGTTTTTT.

This clonotype was recorded a few times. The chain has TRBV4-1 and TRBJ2-5; D call uncertain. In germline, CDR1 is MGHRA, CDR2 YSYEKL. The CDR3 consists of 16 residues. V lost 0 bases, J lost 5 bases, and 16 bases lay in between. The chain's CDR3 is CASSQDPLGYRETQYF. The CDR3 DNA reads as TGCGCCAGCAGCCAAGACCCGCTAGGGTACCGGGAGACCCAGTACTTC.

The V call is TRBV11-2, the J call TRBJ1-1; D gene unclear. CDR3 length: 12 amino acids. V was clipped by 3 bases and J by 6 bases, with 8 bases between them. Germline V gene lookup returns CDR1 SGHAT and CDR2 FQNNGV. The CDR3 bases are TGTGCCAGCAGCTTCGCCGGTTCTGAAGCTTTCTTT. It yields the protein CASSFAGSEAFF. Based on the CDR3 plus reference TRBV11-2 and TRBJ1-1, the full variable domain is EAGVAQSPRYKIIEKRQSVAFWCNPISGHATLYWYQQILGQGPKLLIQFQNNGVVDDSQLPKDRFSAERLKGVDSTLKIQPAKLEDSAVYLCASSFAGSEAFFGQGTRLTVV.

The rearrangement uses TRBV4-1 and TRBJ2-3; TRBD1 might be the D (5 bases). The CDR3 sequence is 11 residues long. Trimming removed 9 bases from V and 14 bases from J, with 18 bases in between. Germline lookup yields CDR1 MGHRA and CDR2 YSYEKL. CDR3 DNA: TGCGCCAGTTCCGGACAAAATGCCCCGTATTTT. Translated: CASSGQNAPYF.

This clonotype was counted only a few times. The chain uses TRBV12-3 or TRBV12-4 and TRBJ1-2; TRBD1 is a possible D gene (6 bases). The CDR3 is 12 amino acids. The germline V and J ends were trimmed by 6 bases and 6 bases, with 11 bases remaining between them. The CDR3 protein is CASSYRDHGYTF. CDR3 nucleotide sequence: TGTGCCAGCAGCTACAGGGATCATGGCTACACCTTC.

The V gene is TRBV2, the J gene TRBJ2-7; D uncertain. The length of the CDR3 is 14 residues. Germline V gene sequence: CDR1 SNHLY, CDR2 FYNNEI. V lost 5 bases and J 0 bases, leaving 11 bases between the germline ends. The CDR3 here is CASSMQASSYEQYF. The DNA of the CDR3 is TGTGCCAGCAGTATGCAGGCCAGCTCCTACGAGCAGTACTTC.

The CDR3 sequence is CASSSSPGTGQNEQFF. The CDR3 bases are TGTGCCAGCAGCTCTTCTCCGGGGACAGGTCAGAATGAGCAGTTCTTC. The chain links TRBV11-2 to TRBJ2-1, with 8 nucleotides matching TRBD1. The ends lost 4 bases at V and 7 bases at J; junction bases unmatched: 12. The CDR3 is 16 residues long. Germline CDR1 and CDR2: SGHAT and FQNNGV.

This clonotype occurred once. The chain combines TRBV6-5 with TRBJ1-5; the D is unclear. CDR1 MNHEY and CDR2 SVGAGI come from the germline V gene. The CDR3 loop spans 14 amino acids. Between the trimmed V and J ends, which lost 2 bases and 5 bases, there was a span of 10 bases. The CDR3 is CASSYKGPHQPQHF. The CDR3 bases are TGTGCCAGCAGTTACAAGGGCCCCCATCAGCCCCAGCATTTT.

The chain links TRBV10-3 to TRBJ2-7, with 11 positions matching TRBD1. J was trimmed by 10 bases and V by 6 bases; bases with no gene match: 11. The CDR3 sequence is 14 residues long. Per germline, CDR1 ENHRY and CDR2 SYGVKD. CDR3 loop: CAIRGQGAEEPQYF. In nucleotides, the CDR3 is TGTGCCATCAGAGGACAGGGGGCGGAAGAGCCCCAGTACTTC.

This rearrangement joins TRBV7-9 to TRBJ2-1; TRBD2 agrees at 11 bases. Losses at the gene ends were 5 bases for V and 6 bases for J; bases not matched to a gene: 12. Germline V gives CDR1 SEHNR, CDR2 FQNEAQ (reference sequence). This CDR3 has 17 amino acids. The chain's CDR3 is CASSALAGGPKFNEQFF. The CDR3 region has the DNA TGTGCCAGCAGCGCTTTAGCGGGAGGGCCGAAGTTCAATGAGCAGTTCTTC.

The chain has TRBV7-2 and TRBJ2-1; D is unclear. The CDR3 totals 15 residues. Germline V lookup: CDR1 SGHTA, CDR2 FQGNSA. The V end was cut by 4 bases, the J end by 4 bases, with 14 bases between. CDR3 bases: TGTGCCAGCAGCTCACCTGGTAGGGTATACAATGAGCAGTTCTTC. This encodes CASSSPGRVYNEQFF.

This clonotype has a single count. The chain recombines TRBV7-2 with TRBJ2-2, with a weak D call TRBD2 (5 bases). CDR1 and CDR2 (germline): SGHTA, FQGNSA. Trimming pared 5 bases from V and 3 bases from J, leaving 7 bases between. This CDR3 region has 13 residues. CDR3 in amino acids: CASSEDYTGELFF. The CDR3 DNA is TGTGCCAGCAGCGAGGACTACACCGGGGAGCTGTTTTTT.

The CDR3 sequence: CASSLALTSGSNNEQFF. In DNA form, the CDR3 reads TGCGCCAGCAGCTTGGCCTTGACTAGCGGGAGTAACAATGAGCAGTTCTTC. The chain joins TRBV5-1 to TRBJ2-1; 12 bases align to TRBD2. The V gene end was trimmed by 0 bases and the J gene end by 5 bases; junction bases not matched to a gene: 6. Germline V gives CDR1 SGHRS, CDR2 YFSETQ. The CDR3 has 17 residues.

This chain connects TRBV4-3 to TRBJ2-1, with D perhaps TRBD1 or TRBD2 (5 bases each). The germline gives CDR1 LGHNA, CDR2 YSLEER. There are 17 residues in the CDR3. V was trimmed by 0 bases and J by 7 bases, leaving 19 bases between them. The CDR3 loop is CASSQDPGTPGQNEQFF. CDR3 sequence (DNA): TGCGCCAGCAGCCAAGATCCGGGGACCCCCGGCCAAAATGAGCAGTTCTTC.